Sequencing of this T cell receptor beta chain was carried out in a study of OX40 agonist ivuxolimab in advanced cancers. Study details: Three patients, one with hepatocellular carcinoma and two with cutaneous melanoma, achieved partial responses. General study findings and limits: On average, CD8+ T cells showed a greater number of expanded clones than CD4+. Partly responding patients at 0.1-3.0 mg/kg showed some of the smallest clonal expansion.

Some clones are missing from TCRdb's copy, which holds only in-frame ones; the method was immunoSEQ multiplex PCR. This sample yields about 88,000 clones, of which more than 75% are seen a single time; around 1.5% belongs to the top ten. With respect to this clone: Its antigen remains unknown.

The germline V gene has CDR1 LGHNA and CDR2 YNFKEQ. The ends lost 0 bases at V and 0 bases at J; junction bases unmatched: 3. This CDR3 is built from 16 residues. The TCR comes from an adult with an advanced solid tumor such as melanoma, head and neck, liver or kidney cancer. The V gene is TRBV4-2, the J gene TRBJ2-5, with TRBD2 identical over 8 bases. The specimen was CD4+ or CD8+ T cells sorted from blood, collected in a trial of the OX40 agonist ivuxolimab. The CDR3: CASSQELAVYQETQYF. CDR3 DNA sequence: TGTGCCAGCAGCCAAGAACTAGCGGTGTACCAAGAGACCCAGTACTTC.